This T cell receptor (beta chain) is from a study of metastatic and nonmetastatic thyroid tumors. Germline V gene lookup returns CDR1 LNHNV and CDR2 YYDKDF (reference sequence). The CDR3 contains 15 residues. A word on this clone: One end of the junction varies from germline; a read error may be responsible.

TCRdb re-analyzed the PCR reads using MiXCR. The top ten clones hold about 9.8% of a sample with 45,000 or so clones, about 4.3% of them seen once. Before thyroid surgery, none of the patients had received any treatment. The sequence came from a female donor with papillary thyroid cancer or a benign thyroid nodule (not recorded which). Some clones in this sample may be carry-over from other donors' samples. The rearrangement uses TRBV15 and TRBJ2-7, with D hard to call. Sequences were obtained from blood. In DNA, the CDR3 is TGTGCCGCCAGCAGAGATCTTGTACCGGCAAACGAGCAGTACTTC. Translated, it gives CAASRDLVPANEQYF.